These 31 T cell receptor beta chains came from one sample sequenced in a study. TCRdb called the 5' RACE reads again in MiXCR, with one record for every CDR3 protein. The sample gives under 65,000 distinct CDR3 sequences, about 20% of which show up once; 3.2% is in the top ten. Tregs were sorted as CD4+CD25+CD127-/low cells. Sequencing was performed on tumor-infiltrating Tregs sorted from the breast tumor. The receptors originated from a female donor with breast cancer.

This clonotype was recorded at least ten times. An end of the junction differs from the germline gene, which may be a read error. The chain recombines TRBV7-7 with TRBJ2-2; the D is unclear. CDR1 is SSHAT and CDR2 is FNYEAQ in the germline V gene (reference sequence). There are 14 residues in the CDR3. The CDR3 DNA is TGTGCTAGCAGCTATAGAACGAACACCGGGGAGCTGTTTTTT. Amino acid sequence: CASSYRTNTGELFF.

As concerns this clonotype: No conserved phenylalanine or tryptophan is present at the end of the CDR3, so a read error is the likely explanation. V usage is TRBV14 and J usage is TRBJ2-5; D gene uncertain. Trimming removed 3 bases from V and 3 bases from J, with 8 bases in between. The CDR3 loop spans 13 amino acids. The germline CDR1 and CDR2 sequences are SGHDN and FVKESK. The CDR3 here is CASSQYSKETQYL. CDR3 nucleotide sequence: TGTGCCAGCAGCCAGTACAGCAAAGAGACCCAGTACCTC.

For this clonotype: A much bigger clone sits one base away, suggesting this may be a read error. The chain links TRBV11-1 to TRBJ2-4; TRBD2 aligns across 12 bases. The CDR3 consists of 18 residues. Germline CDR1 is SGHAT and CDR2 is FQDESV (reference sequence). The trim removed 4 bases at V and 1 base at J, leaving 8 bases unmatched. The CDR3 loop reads CASSSRTSGTLAKNIQYF. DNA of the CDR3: TGTGCCAGCAGCTCACGGACTAGCGGGACTTTGGCCAAAAACATTCAGTACTTC. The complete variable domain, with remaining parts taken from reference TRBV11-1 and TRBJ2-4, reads EAEVAQSPRYKITEKSQAVAFWCDPISGHATLYWYRQILGQGPELLVQFQDESVVDDSQLPKDRFSAERLKGVDSTLKIQPAELGDSAMYLCASSSRTSGTLAKNIQYFGAGTRLSVL.

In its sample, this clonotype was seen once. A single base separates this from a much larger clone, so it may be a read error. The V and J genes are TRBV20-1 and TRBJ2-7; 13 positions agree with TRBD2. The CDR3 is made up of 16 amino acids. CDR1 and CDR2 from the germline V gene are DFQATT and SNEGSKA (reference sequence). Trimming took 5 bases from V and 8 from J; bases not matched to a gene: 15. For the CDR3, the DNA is TGCAGTGCTTCCGGGACTAGCGGGGCTGCGGGTATAAAGCAGTACTTC. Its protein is CSASGTSGAAGIKQYF.

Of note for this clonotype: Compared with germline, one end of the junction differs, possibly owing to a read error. The CDR3 DNA follows: TGCGACAGCAGTGATTTCAGGGGGCCTCGTCAGCCCCAGCATTTT. Residues: CDSSDFRGPRQPQHF. V and J are TRBV10-2 and TRBJ1-5, with 8 bases lining up with TRBD1. The CDR3 is 15 residues long. Germline lookup yields CDR1 WSHSY and CDR2 SAAADI.

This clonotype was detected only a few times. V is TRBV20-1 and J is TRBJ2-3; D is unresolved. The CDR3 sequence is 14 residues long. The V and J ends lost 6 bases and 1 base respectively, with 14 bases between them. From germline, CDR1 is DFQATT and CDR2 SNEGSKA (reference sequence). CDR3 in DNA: TGCAGTGCCCAACTGCAGCAGGGCACAGATACGCAGTATTTT. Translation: CSAQLQQGTDTQYF.

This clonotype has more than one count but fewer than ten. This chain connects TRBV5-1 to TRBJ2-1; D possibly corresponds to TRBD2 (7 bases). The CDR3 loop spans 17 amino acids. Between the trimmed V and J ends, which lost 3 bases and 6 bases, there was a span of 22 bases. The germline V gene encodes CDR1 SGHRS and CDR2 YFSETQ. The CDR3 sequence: CASSWGGLADGGNEQFF. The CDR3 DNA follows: TGCGCCAGCAGCTGGGGGGGCCTAGCGGACGGGGGCAATGAGCAGTTCTTC.

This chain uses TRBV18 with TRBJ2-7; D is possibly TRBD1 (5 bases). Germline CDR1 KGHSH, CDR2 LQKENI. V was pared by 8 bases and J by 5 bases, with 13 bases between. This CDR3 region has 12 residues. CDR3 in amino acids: CASAGKGNEQYF. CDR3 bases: TGTGCCAGCGCCGGCAAGGGGAACGAGCAGTACTTC.

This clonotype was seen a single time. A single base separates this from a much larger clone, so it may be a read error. The CDR3 bases are TGTGCCAGCAGCCTGTCTGGCGGGGGAAGGGAGACCCAGTACTTC. This gives the protein CASSLSGGGRETQYF. This rearrangement joins TRBV9 to TRBJ2-5, with 7 bases fitting TRBD2. The CDR3 extends over 15 amino acids. CDR1 is SGDLS and CDR2 is YYNGEE in the germline V gene. With 4 bases clipped from V and 5 bases from J, the junction kept 11 bases outside the gene matches.

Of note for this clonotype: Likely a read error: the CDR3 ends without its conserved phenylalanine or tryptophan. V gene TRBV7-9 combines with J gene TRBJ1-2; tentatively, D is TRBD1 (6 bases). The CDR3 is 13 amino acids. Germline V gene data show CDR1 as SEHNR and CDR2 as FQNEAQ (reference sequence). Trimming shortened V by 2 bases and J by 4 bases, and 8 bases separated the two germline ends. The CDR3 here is CASSLQGTYGYTS. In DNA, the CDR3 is TGTGCCAGCAGCTTACAGGGGACCTATGGCTACACCTCC.

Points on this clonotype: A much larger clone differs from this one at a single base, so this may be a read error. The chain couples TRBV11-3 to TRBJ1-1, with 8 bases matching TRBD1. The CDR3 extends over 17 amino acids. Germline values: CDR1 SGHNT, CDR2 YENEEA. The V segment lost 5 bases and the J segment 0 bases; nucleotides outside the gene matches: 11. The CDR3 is CASSRTGTIEMNTEAFF. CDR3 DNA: TGTGCCAGCAGCCGGACAGGGACCATTGAAATGAACACTGAAGCTTTCTTT.

Here the CDR3 reads CASSVARDTEAFF. CDR3 DNA: TGTGCCAGCAGTGTAGCCCGGGACACTGAAGCTTTCTTT. The V gene is TRBV2, the J gene TRBJ1-1; no firm D call. V dropped 4 bases and J dropped 3 bases, with 9 bases sitting between them. The CDR3 has 13 amino acids. CDR1 and CDR2 (germline): SNHLY, FYNNEI.

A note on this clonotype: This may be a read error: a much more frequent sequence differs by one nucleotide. The CDR3 loop is CASRPTGETEAFF. The CDR3 DNA reads as TGTGCCAGCAGACCGACAGGGGAGACTGAAGCTTTCTTT. V gene TRBV7-2 combines with J gene TRBJ1-1, with 8 bases that match TRBD1. CDR1 is SGHTA and CDR2 is FQGNSA in the germline V gene. The CDR3 contains 13 residues. J gave up 5 bases and V 6 bases, and 5 bases lay outside the gene matches.

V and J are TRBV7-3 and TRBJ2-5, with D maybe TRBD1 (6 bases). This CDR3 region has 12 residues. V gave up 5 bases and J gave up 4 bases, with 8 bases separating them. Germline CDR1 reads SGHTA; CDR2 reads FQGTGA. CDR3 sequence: CASSQTGETQYF. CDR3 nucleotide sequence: TGTGCCAGCAGCCAGACAGGAGAGACCCAGTACTTC.

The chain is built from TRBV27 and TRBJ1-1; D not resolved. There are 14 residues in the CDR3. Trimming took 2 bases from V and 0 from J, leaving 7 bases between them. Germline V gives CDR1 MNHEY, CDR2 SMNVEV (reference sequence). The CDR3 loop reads CASSLRPLNTEAFF. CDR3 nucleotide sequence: TGTGCCAGCAGTTTAAGACCCTTGAACACTGAAGCTTTCTTT.

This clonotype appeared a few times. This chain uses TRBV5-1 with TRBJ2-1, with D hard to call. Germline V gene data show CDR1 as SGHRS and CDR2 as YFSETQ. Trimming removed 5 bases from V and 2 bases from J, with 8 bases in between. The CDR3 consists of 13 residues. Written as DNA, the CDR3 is TGCGCCAGCAGACGCGACACCTACAATGAGCAGTTCTTC. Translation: CASRRDTYNEQFF.

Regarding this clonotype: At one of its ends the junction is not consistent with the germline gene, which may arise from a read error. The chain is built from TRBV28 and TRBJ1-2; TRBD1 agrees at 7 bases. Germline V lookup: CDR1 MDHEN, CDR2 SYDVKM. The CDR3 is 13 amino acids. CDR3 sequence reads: CASSTFRGNGFTF. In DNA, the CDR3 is TGTGCCAGCAGTACCTTCAGGGGGAATGGCTTCACCTTC.

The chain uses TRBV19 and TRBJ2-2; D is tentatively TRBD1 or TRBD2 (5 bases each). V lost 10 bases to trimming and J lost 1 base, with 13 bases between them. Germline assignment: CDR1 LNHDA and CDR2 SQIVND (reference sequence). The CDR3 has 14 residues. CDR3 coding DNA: TGTGCCACCCATCGGGGCCAGAACACCGGGGAGCTGTTTTTT. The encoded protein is CATHRGQNTGELFF.

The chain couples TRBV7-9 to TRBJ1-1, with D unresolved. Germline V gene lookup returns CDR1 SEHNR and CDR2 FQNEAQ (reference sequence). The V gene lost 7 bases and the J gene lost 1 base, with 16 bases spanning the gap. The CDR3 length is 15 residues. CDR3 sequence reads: CASTSHLTKNTEAFF. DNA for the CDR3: TGTGCCAGCACTTCCCACCTTACAAAGAACACTGAAGCTTTCTTT.

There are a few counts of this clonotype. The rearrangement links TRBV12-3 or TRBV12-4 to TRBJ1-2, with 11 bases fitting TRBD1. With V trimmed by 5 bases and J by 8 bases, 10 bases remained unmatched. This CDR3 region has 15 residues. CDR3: CASSPLDRGRGGYTF. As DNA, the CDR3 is TGTGCCAGCAGTCCGTTGGACAGGGGGCGAGGAGGCTACACCTTC.

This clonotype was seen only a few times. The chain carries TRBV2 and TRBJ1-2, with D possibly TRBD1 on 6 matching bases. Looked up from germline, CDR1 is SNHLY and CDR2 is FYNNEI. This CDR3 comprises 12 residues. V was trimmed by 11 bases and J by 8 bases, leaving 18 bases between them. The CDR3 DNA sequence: TGTGCCGGGAGATGGGGGGCGGAGGGCTACACCTTC. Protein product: CAGRWGAEGYTF.

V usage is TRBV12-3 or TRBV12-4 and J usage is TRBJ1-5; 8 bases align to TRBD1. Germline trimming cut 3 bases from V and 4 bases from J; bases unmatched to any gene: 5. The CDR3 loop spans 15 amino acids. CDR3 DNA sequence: TGTGCCAGCAGTTTGCAGGGGGCTAGAAATCAGCCCCAGCATTTT. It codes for CASSLQGARNQPQHF.

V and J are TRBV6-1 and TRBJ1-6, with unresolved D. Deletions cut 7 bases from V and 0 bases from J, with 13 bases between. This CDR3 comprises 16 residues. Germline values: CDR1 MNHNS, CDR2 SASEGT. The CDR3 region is CASTQHSSSYNSPLHF. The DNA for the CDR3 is TGTGCCAGCACCCAACACTCAAGCTCCTATAATTCACCCCTCCACTTT.

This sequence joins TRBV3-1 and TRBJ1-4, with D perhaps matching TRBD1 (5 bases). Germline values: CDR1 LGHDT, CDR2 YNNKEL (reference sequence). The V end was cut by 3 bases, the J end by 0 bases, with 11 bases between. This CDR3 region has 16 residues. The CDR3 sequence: CASSHKGTTTNEKLFF. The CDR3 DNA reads TGTGCCAGCAGCCACAAAGGGACGACAACTAATGAAAAACTGTTTTTT.

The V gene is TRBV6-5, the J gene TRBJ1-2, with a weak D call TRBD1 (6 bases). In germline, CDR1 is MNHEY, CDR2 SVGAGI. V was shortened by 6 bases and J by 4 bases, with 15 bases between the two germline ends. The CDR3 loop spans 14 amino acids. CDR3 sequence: CASRDPTGSYGYTF. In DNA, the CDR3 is TGTGCCAGCAGGGACCCGACAGGCAGCTATGGCTACACCTTC.

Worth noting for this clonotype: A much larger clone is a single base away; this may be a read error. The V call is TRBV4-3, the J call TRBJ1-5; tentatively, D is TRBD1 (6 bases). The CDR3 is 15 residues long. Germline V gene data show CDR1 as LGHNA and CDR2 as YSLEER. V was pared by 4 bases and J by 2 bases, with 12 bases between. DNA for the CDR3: TGCGCCAGCAGCCCCAGGGCAGGGGGCAATCAGCCCCAGCATTTT. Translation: CASSPRAGGNQPQHF.

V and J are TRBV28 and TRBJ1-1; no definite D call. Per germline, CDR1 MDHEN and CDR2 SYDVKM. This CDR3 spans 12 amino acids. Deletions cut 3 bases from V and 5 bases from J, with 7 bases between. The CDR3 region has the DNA TGTGCCAGCAGTTTTGAAGGTACTGAAGCTTTCTTT. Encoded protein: CASSFEGTEAFF.

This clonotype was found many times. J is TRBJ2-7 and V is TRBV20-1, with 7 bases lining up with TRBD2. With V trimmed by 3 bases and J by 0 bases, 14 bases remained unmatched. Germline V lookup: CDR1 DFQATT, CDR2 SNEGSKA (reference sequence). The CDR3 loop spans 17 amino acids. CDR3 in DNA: TGCAGTGCTAGCGGGGCCACAGCGGGGTGGGACTCCTACGAGCAGTACTTC. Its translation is CSASGATAGWDSYEQYF.

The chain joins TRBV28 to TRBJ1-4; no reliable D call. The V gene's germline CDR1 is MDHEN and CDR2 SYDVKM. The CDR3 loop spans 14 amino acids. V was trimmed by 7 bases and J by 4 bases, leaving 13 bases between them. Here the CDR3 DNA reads TGTGCCAGCATTCGTGGAGGTTTTAATGAAAAACTGTTTTTT. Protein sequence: CASIRGGFNEKLFF. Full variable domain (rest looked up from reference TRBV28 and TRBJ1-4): DVKVTQSSRYLVKRTGEKVFLECVQDMDHENMFWYRQDPGLGLRLIYFSYDVKMKEKGDIPEGYSVSREKKERFSLILESASTNQTSMYLCASIRGGFNEKLFFGSGTQLSVL.

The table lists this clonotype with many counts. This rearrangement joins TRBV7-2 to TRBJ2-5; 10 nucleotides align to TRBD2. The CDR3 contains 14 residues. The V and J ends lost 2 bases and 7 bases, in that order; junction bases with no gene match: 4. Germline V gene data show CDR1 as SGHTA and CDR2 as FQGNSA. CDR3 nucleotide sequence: TGTGCCAGCAGCTTAAGCCCTAGCGGGAGGACCCAGTACTTC. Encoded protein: CASSLSPSGRTQYF.

The CDR3 protein is CASSFSGGVGETQYF. The CDR3 DNA follows: TGTGCCAGCAGCTTTAGCGGAGGGGTGGGAGAGACCCAGTACTTC. This rearrangement joins TRBV11-3 to TRBJ2-5; weak D call: TRBD2 (6 bases). The CDR3 is made up of 15 amino acids. Germline CDR1 SGHNT, CDR2 YENEEA. Trimming took 3 bases from V and 4 from J, leaving 15 bases between them.